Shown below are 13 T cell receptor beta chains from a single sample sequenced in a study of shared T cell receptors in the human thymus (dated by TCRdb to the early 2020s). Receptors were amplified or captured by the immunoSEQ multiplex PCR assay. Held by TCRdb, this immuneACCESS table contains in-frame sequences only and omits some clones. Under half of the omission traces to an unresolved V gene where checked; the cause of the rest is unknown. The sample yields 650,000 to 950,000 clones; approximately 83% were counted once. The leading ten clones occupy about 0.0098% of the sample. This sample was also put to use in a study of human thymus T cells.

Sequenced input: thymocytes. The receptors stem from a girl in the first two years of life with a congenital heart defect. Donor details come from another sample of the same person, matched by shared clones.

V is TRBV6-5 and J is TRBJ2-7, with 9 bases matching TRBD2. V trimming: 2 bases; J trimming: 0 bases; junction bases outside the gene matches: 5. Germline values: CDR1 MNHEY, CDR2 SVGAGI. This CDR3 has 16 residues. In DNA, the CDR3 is TGTGCCAGCAGTTACGGGAGCGGGGGGAGCTCCTACGAGCAGTACTTC. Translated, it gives CASSYGSGGSSYEQYF.

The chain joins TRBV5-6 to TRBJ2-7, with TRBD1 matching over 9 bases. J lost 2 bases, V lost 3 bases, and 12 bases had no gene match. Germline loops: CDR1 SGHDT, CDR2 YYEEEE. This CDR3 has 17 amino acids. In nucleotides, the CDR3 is TGTGCCAGCAGCTCGGAAACCCCGGGACAGGGACCCTACGAGCAGTACTTC. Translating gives CASSSETPGQGPYEQYF.

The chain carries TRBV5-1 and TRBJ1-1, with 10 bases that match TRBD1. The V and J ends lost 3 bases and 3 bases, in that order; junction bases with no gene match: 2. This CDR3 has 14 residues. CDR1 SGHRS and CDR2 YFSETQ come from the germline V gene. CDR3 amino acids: CASSCGQGDTEAFF. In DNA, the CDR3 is TGCGCCAGCAGCTGCGGACAGGGGGACACTGAAGCTTTCTTT.

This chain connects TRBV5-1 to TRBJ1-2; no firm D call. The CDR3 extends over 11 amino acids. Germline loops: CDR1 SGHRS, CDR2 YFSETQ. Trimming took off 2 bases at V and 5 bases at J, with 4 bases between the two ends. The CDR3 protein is CASSFKYGYTF. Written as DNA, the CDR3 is TGCGCCAGCAGCTTCAAATATGGCTACACCTTC.

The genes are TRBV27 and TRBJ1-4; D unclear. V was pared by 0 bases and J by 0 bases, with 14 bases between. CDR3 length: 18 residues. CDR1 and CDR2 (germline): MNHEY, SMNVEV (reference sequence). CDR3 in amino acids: CASSLSPPDWATNEKLFF. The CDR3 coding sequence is TGTGCCAGCAGTTTATCCCCTCCCGACTGGGCAACTAATGAAAAACTGTTTTTT.

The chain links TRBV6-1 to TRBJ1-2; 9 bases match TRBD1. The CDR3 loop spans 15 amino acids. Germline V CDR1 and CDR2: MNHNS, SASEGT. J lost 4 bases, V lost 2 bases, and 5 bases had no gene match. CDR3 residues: CASSEFRTGAYGYTF. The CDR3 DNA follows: TGTGCCAGCAGTGAATTTAGGACAGGGGCCTATGGCTACACCTTC.

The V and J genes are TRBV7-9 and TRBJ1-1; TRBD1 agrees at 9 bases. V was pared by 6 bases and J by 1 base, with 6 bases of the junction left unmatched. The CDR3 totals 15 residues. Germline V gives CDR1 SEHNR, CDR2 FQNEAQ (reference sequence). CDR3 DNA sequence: TGTGCCAGCAGTTTGCGGGGACAGGGGAACACTGAAGCTTTCTTT. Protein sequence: CASSLRGQGNTEAFF. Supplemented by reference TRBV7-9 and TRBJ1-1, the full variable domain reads DTGVSQNPRHKITKRGQNVTFRCDPISEHNRLYWYRQTLGQGPEFLTYFQNEAQLEKSRLLSDRFSAERPKGSFSTLEIQRTEQGDSAMYLCASSLRGQGNTEAFFGQGTRLTVV.

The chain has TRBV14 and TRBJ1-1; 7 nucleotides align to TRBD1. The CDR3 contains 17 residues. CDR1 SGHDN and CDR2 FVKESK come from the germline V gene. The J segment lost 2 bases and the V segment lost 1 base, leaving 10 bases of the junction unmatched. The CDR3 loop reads CASSQAYRDSANTEAFF. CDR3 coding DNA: TGTGCCAGCAGCCAAGCATACCGGGACAGTGCAAACACTGAAGCTTTCTTT.

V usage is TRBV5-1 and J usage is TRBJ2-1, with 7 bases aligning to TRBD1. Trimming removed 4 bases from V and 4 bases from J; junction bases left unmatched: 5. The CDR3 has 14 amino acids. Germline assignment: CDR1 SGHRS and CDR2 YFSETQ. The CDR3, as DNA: TGCGCCAGCAGCACGCGGACAGGATACAATGAGCAGTTCTTC. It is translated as CASSTRTGYNEQFF.

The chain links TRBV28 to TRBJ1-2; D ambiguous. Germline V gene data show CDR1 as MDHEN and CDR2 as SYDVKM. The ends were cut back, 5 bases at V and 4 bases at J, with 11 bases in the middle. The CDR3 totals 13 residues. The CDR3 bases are TGTGCCAGCAGTCCTCCGGTCCTCTATGGCTACACCTTC. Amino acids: CASSPPVLYGYTF.

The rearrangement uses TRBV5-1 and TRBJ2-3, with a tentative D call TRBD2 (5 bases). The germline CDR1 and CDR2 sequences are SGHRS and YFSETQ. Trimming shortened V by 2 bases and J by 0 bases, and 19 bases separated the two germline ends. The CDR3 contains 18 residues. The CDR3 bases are TGCGCCAGCAGCTTACTAGTGACGGCCGAGAAGAGCACAGATACGCAGTATTTT. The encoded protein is CASSLLVTAEKSTDTQYF.

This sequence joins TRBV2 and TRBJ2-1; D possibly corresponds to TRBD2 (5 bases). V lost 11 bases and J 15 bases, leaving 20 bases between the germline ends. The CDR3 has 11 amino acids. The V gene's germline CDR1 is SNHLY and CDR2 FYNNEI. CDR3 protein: CACLEAVGLFF. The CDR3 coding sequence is TGTGCCTGTCTGGAGGCAGTCGGCCTGTTCTTC.

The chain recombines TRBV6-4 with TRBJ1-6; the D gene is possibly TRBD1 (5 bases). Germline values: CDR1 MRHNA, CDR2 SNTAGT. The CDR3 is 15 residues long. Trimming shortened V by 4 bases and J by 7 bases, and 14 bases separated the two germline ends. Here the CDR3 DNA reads TGTGCCAGCAGTGGAGACAGCTCGGCCAATTCACCCCTCCACTTT. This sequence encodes CASSGDSSANSPLHF.